The clone carrying this T cell receptor (beta chain) was recorded a few times. As yet, its antigen is unknown. 13 Jbeta primers and 60 Vbeta primers were used for the PCR. Sequencing was performed with immunoSEQ multiplex PCR; in TCRdb, only in-frame clones are kept and a portion is missing. The data show roughly 110,000 clones, about 70% seen once. The data were taken from a study of cytomegalovirus exposure and HLA in healthy donors. From germline, CDR1 is SNHLY and CDR2 FYNNEI. J lost 0 bases, V lost 6 bases, and 2 bases had no gene match. CDR3 length: 15 residues. Study-wide results and limits: Later findings reportedly placed an Asian-associated ancestry cluster below the approximately 670-donor mean for N-insertions. The analysis excluded some indistinguishable V segments, including TRBV6-2 and TRBV6-3.

This sequence joins TRBV2 and TRBJ2-6; 7 positions match TRBD2. The sequenced material came from PBMCs. The clonotype was recovered from a woman aged 50 to 65 in good health and CMV-seropositive. The CDR3 bases are TGTGCCAGCAGGGGGGGGTACTCTGGGGCCAACGTCCTGACTTTC. This codes for CASRGGYSGANVLTF.